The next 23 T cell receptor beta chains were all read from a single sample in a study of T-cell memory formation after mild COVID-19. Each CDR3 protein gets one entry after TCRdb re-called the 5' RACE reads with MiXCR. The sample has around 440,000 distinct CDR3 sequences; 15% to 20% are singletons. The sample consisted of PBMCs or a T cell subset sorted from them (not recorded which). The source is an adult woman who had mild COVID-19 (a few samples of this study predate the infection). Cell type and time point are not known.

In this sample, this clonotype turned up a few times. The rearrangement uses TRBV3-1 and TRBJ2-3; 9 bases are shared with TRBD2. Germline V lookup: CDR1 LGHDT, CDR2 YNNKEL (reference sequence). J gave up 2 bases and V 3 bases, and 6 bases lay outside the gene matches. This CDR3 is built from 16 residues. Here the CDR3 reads CASSHRAGGPTDTQYF. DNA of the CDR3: TGTGCCAGCAGCCACAGAGCGGGGGGTCCCACAGATACGCAGTATTTT.

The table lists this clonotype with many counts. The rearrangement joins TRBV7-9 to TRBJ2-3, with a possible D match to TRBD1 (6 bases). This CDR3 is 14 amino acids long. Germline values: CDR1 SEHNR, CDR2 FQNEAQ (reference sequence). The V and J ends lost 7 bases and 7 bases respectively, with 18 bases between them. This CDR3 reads CASMGTPDANTQYF. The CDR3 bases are TGTGCCAGCATGGGGACACCCGACGCAAATACGCAGTATTTT.

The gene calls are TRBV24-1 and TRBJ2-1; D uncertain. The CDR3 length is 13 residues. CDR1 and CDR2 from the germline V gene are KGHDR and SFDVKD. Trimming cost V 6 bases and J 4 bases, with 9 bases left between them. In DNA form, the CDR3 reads TGTGCCACCAGTCTCCCCGGGTACAATGAGCAGTTCTTC. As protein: CATSLPGYNEQFF.

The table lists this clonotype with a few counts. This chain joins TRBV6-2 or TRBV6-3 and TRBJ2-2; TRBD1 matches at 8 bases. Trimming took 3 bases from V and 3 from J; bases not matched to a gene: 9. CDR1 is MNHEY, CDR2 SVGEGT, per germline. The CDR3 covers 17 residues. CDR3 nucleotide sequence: TGTGCCAGCAGTTATTCCGGGACAGGAATTCACACCGGGGAGCTGTTTTTT. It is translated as CASSYSGTGIHTGELFF.

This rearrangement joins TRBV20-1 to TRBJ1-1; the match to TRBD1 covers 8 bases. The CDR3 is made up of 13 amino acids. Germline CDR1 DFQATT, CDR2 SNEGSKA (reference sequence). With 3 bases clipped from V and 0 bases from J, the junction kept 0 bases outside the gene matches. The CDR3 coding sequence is TGCAGTGCTAGGGGACAGGTGAACACTGAAGCTTTCTTT. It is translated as CSARGQVNTEAFF.

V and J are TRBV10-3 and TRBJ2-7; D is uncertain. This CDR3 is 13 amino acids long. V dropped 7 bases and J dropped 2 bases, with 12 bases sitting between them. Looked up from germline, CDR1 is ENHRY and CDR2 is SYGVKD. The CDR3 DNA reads TGTGCCATCATGAATACAGCGACCTACGAGCAGTACTTC. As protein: CAIMNTATYEQYF.

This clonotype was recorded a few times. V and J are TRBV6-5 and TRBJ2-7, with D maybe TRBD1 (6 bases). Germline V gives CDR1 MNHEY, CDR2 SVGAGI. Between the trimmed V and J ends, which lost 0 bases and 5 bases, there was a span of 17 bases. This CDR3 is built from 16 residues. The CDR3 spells CASSYSREPGTNEQYF. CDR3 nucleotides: TGTGCCAGCAGTTACTCTAGGGAACCGGGGACAAACGAGCAGTACTTC.

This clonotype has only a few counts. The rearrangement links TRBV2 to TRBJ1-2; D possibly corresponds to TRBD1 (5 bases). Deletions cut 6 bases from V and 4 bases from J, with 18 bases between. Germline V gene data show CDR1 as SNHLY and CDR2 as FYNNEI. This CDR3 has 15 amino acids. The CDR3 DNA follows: TGTGCCAGCAGGGACCCGGGGGAGCGTGTCTATGGCTACACCTTC. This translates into CASRDPGERVYGYTF.

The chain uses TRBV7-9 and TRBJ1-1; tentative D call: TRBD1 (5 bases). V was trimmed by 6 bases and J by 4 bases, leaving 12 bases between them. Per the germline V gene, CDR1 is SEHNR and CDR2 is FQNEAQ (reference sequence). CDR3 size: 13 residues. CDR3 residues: CASRSGGVTEAFF. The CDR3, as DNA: TGTGCCAGCAGAAGTGGGGGTGTCACTGAAGCTTTCTTT.

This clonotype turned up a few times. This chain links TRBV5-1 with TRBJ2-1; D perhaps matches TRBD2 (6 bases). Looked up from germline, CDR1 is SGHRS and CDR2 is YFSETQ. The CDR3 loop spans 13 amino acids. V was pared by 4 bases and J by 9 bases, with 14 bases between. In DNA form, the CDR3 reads TGCGCCAGCAGCGACGGGGGAGTCGGTGAGCAGTTCTTC. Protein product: CASSDGGVGEQFF. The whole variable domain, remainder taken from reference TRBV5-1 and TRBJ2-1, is KAGVTQTPRYLIKTRGQQVTLSCSPISGHRSVSWYQQTPGQGLQFLFEYFSETQRNKGNFPGRFSGRQFSNSRSEMNVSTLELGDSALYLCASSDGGVGEQFFGPGTRLTVL.

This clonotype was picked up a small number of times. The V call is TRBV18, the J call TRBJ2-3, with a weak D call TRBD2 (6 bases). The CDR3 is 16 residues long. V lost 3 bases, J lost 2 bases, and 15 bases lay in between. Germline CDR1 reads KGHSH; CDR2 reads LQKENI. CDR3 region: CASSPGTPTTTDTQYF. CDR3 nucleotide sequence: TGTGCCAGCTCACCCGGGACTCCTACCACCACAGATACGCAGTATTTT.

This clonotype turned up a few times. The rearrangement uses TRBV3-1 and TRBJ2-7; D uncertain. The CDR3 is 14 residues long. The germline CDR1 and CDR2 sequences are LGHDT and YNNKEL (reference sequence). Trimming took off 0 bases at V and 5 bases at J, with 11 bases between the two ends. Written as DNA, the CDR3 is TGTGCCAGCAGCCAAGATCTTGCACTGGACGAGCAGTACTTC. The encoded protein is CASSQDLALDEQYF.

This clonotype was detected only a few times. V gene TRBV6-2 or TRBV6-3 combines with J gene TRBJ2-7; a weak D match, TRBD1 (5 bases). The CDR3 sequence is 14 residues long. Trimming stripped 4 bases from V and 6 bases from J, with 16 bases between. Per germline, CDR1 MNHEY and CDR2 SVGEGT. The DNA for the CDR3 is TGTGCCAGCAGTTCCCCTGGCAGGGCTGTCGAGCAGTACTTC. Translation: CASSSPGRAVEQYF.

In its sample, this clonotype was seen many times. The CDR3 here is CASSRLASSYNEQFF. The CDR3 DNA sequence: TGTGCCAGCAGCCGACTAGCGAGCTCCTACAATGAGCAGTTCTTC. This sequence joins TRBV7-2 and TRBJ2-1, with 8 bases lining up with TRBD2. The germline V gene encodes CDR1 SGHTA and CDR2 FQGNSA. Trimming took 5 bases from V and 0 from J; bases not matched to a gene: 3. This CDR3 is built from 15 residues.

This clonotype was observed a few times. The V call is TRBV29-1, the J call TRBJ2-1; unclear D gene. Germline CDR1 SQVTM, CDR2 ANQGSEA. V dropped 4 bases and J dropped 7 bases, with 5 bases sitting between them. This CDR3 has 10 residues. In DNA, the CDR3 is TGCAGCGTTGGGGCGAATGAGCAGTTCTTC. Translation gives CSVGANEQFF.

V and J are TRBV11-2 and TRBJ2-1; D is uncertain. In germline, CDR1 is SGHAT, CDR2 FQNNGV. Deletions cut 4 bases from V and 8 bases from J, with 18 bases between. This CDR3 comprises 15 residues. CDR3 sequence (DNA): TGTGCCAGCAGCTCGCCGTACCGGACCCAGTATGAGCAGTTCTTC. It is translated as CASSSPYRTQYEQFF.

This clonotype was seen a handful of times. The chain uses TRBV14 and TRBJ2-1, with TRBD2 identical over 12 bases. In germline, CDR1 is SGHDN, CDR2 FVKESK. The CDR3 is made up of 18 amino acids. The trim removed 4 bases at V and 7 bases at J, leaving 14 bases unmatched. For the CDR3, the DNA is TGTGCCAGCAGCCTCACATCTACCGGACTAGCGGGAAGGAATGAGCAGTTCTTC. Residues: CASSLTSTGLAGRNEQFF.

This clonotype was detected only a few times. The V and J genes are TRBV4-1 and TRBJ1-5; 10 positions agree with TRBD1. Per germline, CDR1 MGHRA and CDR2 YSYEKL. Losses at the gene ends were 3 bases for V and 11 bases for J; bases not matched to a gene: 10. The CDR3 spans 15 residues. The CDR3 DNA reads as TGCGCCAGCAGCCAGGGACAGGGGACTGGGGGGGCCCAGCATTTT. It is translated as CASSQGQGTGGAQHF.

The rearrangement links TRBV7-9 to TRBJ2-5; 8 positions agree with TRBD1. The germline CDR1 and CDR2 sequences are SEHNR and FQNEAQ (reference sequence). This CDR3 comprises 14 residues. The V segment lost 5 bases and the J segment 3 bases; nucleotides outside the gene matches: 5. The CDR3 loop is CASSPDREKETQYF. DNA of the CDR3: TGTGCCAGCAGCCCGGACAGGGAAAAAGAGACCCAGTACTTC. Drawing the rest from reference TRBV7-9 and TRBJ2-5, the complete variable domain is DTGVSQNPRHKITKRGQNVTFRCDPISEHNRLYWYRQTLGQGPEFLTYFQNEAQLEKSRLLSDRFSAERPKGSFSTLEIQRTEQGDSAMYLCASSPDREKETQYFGPGTRLLVL.

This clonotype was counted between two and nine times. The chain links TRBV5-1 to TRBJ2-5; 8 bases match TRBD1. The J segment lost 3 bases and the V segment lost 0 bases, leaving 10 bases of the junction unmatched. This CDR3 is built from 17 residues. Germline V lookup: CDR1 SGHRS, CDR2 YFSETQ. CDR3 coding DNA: TGCGCCAGCAGCTTGGACCCTGGACAGGGTGGTAAAGAGACCCAGTACTTC. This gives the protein CASSLDPGQGGKETQYF.

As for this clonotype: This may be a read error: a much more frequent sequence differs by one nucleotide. The CDR3 reads CAGSLLNAGETQYF. In DNA, the CDR3 is TGTGCCGGCAGCTTACTCAACGCCGGGGAGACCCAGTACTTC. This chain connects TRBV7-9 to TRBJ2-5, with D hard to call. Germline CDR1 is SEHNR and CDR2 is FQNEAQ (reference sequence). The CDR3 length is 14 residues.

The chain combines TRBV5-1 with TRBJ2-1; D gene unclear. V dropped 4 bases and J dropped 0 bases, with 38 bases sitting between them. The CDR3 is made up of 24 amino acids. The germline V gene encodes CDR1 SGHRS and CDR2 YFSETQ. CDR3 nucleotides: TGCGCCAGCAGCCCTAGGCCTGCCAAGCCGCTAGTCAAAGAGTGGCGGACCTCCTACAATGAGCAGTTCTTC. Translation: CASSPRPAKPLVKEWRTSYNEQFF.

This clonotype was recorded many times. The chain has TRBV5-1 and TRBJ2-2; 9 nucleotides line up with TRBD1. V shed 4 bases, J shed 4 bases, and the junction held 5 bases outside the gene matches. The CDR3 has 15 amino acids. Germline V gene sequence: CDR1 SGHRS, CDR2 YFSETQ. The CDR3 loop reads CASSDGTGPTGELFF. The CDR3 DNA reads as TGCGCCAGCAGCGACGGGACAGGGCCCACCGGGGAGCTGTTTTTT.